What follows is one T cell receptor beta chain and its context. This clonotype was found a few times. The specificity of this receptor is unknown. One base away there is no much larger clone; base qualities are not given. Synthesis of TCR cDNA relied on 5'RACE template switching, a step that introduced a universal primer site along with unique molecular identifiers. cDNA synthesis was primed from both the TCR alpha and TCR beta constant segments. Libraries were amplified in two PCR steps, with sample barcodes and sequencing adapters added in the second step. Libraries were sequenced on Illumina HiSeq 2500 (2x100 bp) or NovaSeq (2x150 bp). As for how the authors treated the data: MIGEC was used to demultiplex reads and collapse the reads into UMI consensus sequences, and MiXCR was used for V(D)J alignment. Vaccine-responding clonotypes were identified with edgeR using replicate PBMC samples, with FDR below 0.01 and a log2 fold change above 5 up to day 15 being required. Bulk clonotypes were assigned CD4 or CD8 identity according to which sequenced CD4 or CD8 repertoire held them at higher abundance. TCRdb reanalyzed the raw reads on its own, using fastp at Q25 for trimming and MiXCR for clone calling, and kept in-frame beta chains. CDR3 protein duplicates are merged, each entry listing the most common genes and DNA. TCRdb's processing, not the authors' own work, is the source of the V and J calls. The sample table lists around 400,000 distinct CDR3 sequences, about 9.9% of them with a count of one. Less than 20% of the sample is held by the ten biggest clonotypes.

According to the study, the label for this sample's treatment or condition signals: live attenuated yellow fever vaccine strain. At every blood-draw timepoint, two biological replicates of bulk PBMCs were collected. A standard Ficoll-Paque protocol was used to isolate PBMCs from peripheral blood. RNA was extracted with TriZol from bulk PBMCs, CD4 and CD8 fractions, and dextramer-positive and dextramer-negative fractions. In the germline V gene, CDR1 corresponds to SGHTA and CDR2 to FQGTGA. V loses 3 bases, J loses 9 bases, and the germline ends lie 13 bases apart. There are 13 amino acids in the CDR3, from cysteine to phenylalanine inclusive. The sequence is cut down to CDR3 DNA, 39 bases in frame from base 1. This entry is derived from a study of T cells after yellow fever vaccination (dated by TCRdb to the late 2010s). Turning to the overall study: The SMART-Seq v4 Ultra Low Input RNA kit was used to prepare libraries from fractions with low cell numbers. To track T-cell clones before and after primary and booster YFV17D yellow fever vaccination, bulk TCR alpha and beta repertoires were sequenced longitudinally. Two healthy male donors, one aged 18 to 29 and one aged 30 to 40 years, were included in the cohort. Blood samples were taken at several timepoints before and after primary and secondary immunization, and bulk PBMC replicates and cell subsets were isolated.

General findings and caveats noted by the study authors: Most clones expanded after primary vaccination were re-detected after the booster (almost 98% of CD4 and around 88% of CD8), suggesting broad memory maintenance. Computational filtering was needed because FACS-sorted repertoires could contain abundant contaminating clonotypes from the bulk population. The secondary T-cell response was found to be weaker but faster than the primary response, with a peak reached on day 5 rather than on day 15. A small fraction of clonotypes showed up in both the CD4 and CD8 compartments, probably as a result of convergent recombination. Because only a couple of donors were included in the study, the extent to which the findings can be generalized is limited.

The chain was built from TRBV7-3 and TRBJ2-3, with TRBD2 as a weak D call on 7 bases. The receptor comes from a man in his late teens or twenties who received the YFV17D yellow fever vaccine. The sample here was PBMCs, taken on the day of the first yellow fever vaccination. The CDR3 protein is CASSFGGAGTQYF. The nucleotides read TGTGCCAGCAGCTTTGGGGGGGCAGGAACGCAGTATTTT. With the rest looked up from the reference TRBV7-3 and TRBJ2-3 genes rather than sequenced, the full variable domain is GAGVSQTPSNKVTEKGKYVELRCDPISGHTALYWYRQSLGQGPEFLIYFQGTGAADDSGLPNDRFFAVRPEGSVSTLKIQRTERGDSAVYLCASSFGGAGTQYFGPGTRLTVL.